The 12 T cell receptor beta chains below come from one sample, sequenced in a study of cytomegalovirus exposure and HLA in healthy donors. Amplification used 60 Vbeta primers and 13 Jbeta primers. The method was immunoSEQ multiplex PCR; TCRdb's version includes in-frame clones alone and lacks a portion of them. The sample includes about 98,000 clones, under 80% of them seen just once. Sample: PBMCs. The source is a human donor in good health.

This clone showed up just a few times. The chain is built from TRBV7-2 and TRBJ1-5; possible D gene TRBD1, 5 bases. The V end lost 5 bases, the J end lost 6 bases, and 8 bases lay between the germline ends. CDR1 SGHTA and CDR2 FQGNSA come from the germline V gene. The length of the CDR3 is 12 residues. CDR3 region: CASSTQGQPQHF. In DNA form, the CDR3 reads TGTGCCAGCAGCACGCAGGGTCAGCCCCAGCATTTT.

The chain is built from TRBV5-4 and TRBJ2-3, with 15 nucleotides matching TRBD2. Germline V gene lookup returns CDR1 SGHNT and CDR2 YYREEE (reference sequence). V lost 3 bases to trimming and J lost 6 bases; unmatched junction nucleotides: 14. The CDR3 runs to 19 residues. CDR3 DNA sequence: TGTGCCAGCAGCTCCGGGACTAGCGGGAGGACCGGGATTAGGGATACGCAGTATTTT. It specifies CASSSGTSGRTGIRDTQYF.

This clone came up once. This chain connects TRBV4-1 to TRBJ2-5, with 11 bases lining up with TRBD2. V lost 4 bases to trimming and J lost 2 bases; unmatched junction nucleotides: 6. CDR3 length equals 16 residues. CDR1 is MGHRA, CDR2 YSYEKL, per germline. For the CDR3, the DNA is TGCGCCAGCAGCCTGGGGACTAGCGGAGTGCAAGAGACCCAGTACTTC. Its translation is CASSLGTSGVQETQYF.

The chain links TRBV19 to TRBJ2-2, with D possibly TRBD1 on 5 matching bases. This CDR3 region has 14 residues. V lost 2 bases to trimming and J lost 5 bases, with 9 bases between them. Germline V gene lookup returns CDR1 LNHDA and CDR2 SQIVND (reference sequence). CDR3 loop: CASSITPGTGELFF. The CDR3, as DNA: TGTGCCAGTAGTATAACCCCAGGGACCGGGGAGCTGTTTTTT.

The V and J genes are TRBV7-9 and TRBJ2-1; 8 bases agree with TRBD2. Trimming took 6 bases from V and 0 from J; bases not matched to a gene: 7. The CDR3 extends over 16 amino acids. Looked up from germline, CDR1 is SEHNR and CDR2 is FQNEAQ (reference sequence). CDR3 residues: CASSYGAGVSYNEQFF. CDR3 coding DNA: TGTGCCAGCAGTTACGGAGCGGGAGTCTCCTACAATGAGCAGTTCTTC.

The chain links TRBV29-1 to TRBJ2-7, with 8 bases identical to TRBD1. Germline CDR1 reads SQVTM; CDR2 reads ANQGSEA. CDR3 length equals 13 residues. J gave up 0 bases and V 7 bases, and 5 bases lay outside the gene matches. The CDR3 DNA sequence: TGCAGCGCTAGGACAGGGAGCTCCTACGAGCAGTACTTC. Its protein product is CSARTGSSYEQYF.

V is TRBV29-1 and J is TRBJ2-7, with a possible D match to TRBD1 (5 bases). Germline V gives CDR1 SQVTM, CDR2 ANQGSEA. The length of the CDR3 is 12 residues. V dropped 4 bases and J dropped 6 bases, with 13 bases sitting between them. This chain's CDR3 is CSVVKGRREQYF. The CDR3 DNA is TGCAGCGTTGTAAAGGGGCGGCGCGAGCAGTACTTC.

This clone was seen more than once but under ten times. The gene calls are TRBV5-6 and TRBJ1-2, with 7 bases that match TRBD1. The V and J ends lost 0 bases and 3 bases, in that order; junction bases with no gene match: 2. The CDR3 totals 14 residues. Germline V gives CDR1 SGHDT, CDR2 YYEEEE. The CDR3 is CASSLGQGDYGYTF. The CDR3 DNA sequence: TGTGCCAGCAGCTTGGGACAGGGTGACTATGGCTACACCTTC.

The CDR3 coding sequence is TGTGCCAGCAGCGTAGAGGAGGGATCTTATGGCTACACCTTC. It specifies CASSVEEGSYGYTF. The genes are TRBV9 and TRBJ1-2; no clear D gene. The V end lost 0 bases, the J end lost 5 bases, and 11 bases lay between the germline ends. CDR1 is SGDLS, CDR2 YYNGEE, per germline. The CDR3 is 14 amino acids.

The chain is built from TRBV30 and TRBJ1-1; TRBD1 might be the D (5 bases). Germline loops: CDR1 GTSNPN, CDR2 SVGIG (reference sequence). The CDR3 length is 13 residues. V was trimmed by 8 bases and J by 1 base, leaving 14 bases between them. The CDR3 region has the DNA TGTGCCGGGGGGGGTCTGCAGAACACTGAAGCTTTCTTT. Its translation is CAGGGLQNTEAFF.

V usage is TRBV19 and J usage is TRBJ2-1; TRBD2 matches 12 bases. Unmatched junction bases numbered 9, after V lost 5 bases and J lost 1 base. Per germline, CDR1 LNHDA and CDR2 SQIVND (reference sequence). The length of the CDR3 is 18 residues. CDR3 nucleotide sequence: TGTGCCAGTAGTTCTAGCGGGAGGGCGGTCGGATCCTACAATGAGCAGTTCTTC. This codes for CASSSSGRAVGSYNEQFF.

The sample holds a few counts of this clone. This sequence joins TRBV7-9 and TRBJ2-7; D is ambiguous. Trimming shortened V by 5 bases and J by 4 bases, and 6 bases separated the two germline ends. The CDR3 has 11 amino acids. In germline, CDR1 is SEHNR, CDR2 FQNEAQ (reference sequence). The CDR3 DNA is TGTGCCAGCAGCCCCCAGTACGAGCAGTACTTC. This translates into CASSPQYEQYF.